This T cell receptor (beta chain) is drawn from a study of control samples from healthy donors and cancer patients. Repertoires were generated with immunoSEQ multiplex PCR, while TCRdb's copy carries only in-frame clones and drops some. In the table there are 90,000 to 100,000 clones, over 60% of which are singletons. The CDR3 totals 15 residues. V shed 3 bases and J shed 4 bases, with 16 bases lying between them. CDR1 and CDR2 from the germline V gene are SGDLS and YYNGEE. This clone has only a few counts. The chain is built from TRBV9 and TRBJ1-2; D is uncertain. The clonotype originates from a woman under 40 in good health. Specimen: blood. CDR3 protein: CASSANLRRVYGYTF. For the CDR3, the DNA is TGTGCCAGCAGCGCCAACCTACGCCGGGTCTATGGCTACACCTTC. Full variable domain (remainder filled in from reference TRBV9 and TRBJ1-2): DSGVTQTPKHLITATGQRVTLRCSPRSGDLSVYWYQQSLDQGLQFLIQYYNGEERAKGNILERFSAQQFPDLHSELNLSSLELGDSALYFCASSANLRRVYGYTFGSGTRLTVV.